Presented here are 23 T cell receptor beta chains from one specimen sequenced in a study of immune evolution from preneoplasia to lung adenocarcinoma. TCRdb keeps only in-frame clones here, not all; method: immunoSEQ multiplex PCR. The sample carries around 39,000 clones, 74% recorded once. The source material was FFPE invasive lung adenocarcinoma tissue. The receptors stem from a person aged 55 to 70 with lung adenocarcinoma.

The V and J genes are TRBV4-1 and TRBJ2-7, with 7 bases identical to TRBD2. Germline V gives CDR1 MGHRA, CDR2 YSYEKL. The CDR3 loop spans 14 amino acids. The junction had 1 base not matched to a gene; V was cut back by 0 bases and J by 2 bases. CDR3 region: CASSQEREPYEQYF. CDR3 coding DNA: TGCGCCAGCAGCCAAGAGCGGGAGCCCTACGAGCAGTACTTC.

This clone has only one observation. The rearrangement uses TRBV9 and TRBJ2-7, with a weak D call TRBD1 (6 bases). Germline-derived CDR1 and CDR2 are SGDLS and YYNGEE. CDR3 size: 15 residues. Between the trimmed V and J ends, which lost 4 bases and 6 bases, there was a span of 20 bases. Written as DNA, the CDR3 is TGTGCCAGCAGCCTAACCGGGACAACCCTCTCCGAGCAGTACTTC. It is translated as CASSLTGTTLSEQYF.

This chain links TRBV5-1 with TRBJ2-5; D is undetermined. Looked up from germline, CDR1 is SGHRS and CDR2 is YFSETQ. Trimming took 3 bases from V and 5 from J, leaving 11 bases between them. The CDR3 runs to 13 residues. This CDR3 reads CASSSLPVETQYF. Here the CDR3 DNA reads TGCGCCAGCAGCTCGCTCCCAGTCGAGACCCAGTACTTC.

The chain recombines TRBV11-2 with TRBJ2-2; 8 positions agree with TRBD1. Germline V lookup: CDR1 SGHAT, CDR2 FQNNGV. The V and J ends lost 4 bases and 4 bases, in that order; junction bases with no gene match: 2. The CDR3 is made up of 14 amino acids. The CDR3 here is CASSWGQVTGELFF. As DNA, the CDR3 is TGTGCCAGCAGCTGGGGACAGGTCACCGGGGAGCTGTTTTTT.

The chain links TRBV5-1 to TRBJ1-4, with unresolved D. Germline CDR1 reads SGHRS; CDR2 reads YFSETQ. Trimming removed 3 bases at V and 5 bases at J, with 14 bases between. The length of the CDR3 is 15 residues. The CDR3 DNA sequence: TGCGCCAGCAGCTGGAACGGCGCAATGAATGAAAAACTGTTTTTT. Translated: CASSWNGAMNEKLFF.

In DNA, the CDR3 is TGTGCCAGCAGCTTAAGGTACGAGCAGTACTTC. Amino acids: CASSLRYEQYF. V is TRBV7-6 and J is TRBJ2-7; D unresolved. CDR3 size: 11 residues. The V gene's germline CDR1 is SGHVS and CDR2 FNYEAQ. V lost 2 bases, J lost 4 bases, and 3 bases lay in between.

The rearrangement links TRBV19 to TRBJ1-1, with D maybe TRBD1 (5 bases). From germline, CDR1 is LNHDA and CDR2 SQIVND (reference sequence). The CDR3 extends over 14 amino acids. The ends were cut back, 4 bases at V and 4 bases at J, with 13 bases in the middle. This CDR3 reads CASSKSAGGTEAFF. The CDR3 DNA reads as TGTGCCAGTAGTAAGTCGGCGGGGGGCACTGAAGCTTTCTTT.

The V and J genes are TRBV27 and TRBJ2-2; the D gene could be TRBD1 or TRBD2 (5 bases each). V was trimmed by 6 bases and J by 5 bases, leaving 10 bases between them. Per the germline V gene, CDR1 is MNHEY and CDR2 is SMNVEV (reference sequence). This CDR3 region has 13 residues. The CDR3 bases are TGTGCCAGCAGGAGAGGGGTGACCGGGGAGCTGTTTTTT. Amino acids: CASRRGVTGELFF.

The gene calls are TRBV5-6 and TRBJ1-1, with D perhaps matching TRBD1 (5 bases). The germline V and J ends were trimmed by 0 bases and 3 bases, with 12 bases remaining between them. CDR1 is SGHDT, CDR2 YYEEEE, per germline. The CDR3 has 15 residues. Written as DNA, the CDR3 is TGTGCCAGCAGCTTGGTGCTGGGGGGGGACACTGAAGCTTTCTTT. It specifies CASSLVLGGDTEAFF.

This chain connects TRBV10-3 to TRBJ1-1; TRBD1 aligns across 7 bases. The CDR3 is made up of 12 amino acids. Germline assignment: CDR1 ENHRY and CDR2 SYGVKD. The ends lost 0 bases at V and 9 bases at J; junction bases unmatched: 1. The CDR3, as DNA: TGTGCCATCAGTGAGTCGGGACAGAAAGCTTTCTTT. Its protein product is CAISESGQKAFF.

The genes are TRBV12-5 and TRBJ2-3; 8 nucleotides line up with TRBD2. Trimming cost V 0 bases and J 1 base; bases outside gene matches: 3. The CDR3 is 16 residues long. The germline V gene encodes CDR1 LGHNT and CDR2 FRNRAP. As DNA, the CDR3 is TGTGCTAGTGGTTTGGTAAGGCGGGAGGGCACAGATACGCAGTATTTT. It yields the protein CASGLVRREGTDTQYF.

The rearrangement uses TRBV7-9 and TRBJ1-1, with D unclear. The CDR3 is made up of 13 amino acids. The germline gives CDR1 SEHNR, CDR2 FQNEAQ (reference sequence). V was trimmed by 0 bases and J by 1 base, leaving 3 bases between them. The CDR3 protein is CASSLAPNTEAFF. In DNA form, the CDR3 reads TGTGCCAGCAGCTTAGCCCCGAACACTGAAGCTTTCTTT.

The chain recombines TRBV9 with TRBJ2-3, with 9 bases that match TRBD1. Germline values: CDR1 SGDLS, CDR2 YYNGEE. This CDR3 spans 16 amino acids. J lost 2 bases, V lost 4 bases, and 8 bases had no gene match. CDR3 in DNA: TGTGCCAGCAGCACAGGGACAGGGCAACTCACAGATACGCAGTATTTT. Its translation is CASSTGTGQLTDTQYF.

This clone was seen many times. The chain employs TRBV30 and TRBJ1-3; D is unresolved. V lost 0 bases and J lost 4, with 4 bases in between. Germline assignment: CDR1 GTSNPN and CDR2 SVGIG (reference sequence). This CDR3 is built from 12 residues. The CDR3 reads CAWSVFGNTIYF. The CDR3 coding sequence is TGTGCCTGGAGTGTATTCGGAAACACCATATATTTT.

The chain's CDR3 is CSGGLGENEKLFF. In nucleotides, the CDR3 is TGCAGCGGAGGTTTAGGGGAGAATGAAAAACTGTTTTTT. The chain links TRBV29-1 to TRBJ1-4, with a weak D call TRBD1 (5 bases). V shed 7 bases and J shed 5 bases, with 14 bases lying between them. Germline assignment: CDR1 SQVTM and CDR2 ANQGSEA. The CDR3 contains 13 residues.

V is TRBV7-7 and J is TRBJ2-5; D ambiguous. V lost 1 base and J 3 bases, leaving 6 bases between the germline ends. The germline CDR1 and CDR2 sequences are SSHAT and FNYEAQ (reference sequence). The CDR3 covers 13 residues. CDR3 sequence reads: CASSLGPEETQYF. As DNA, the CDR3 is TGTGCCAGCAGCTTAGGTCCAGAAGAGACCCAGTACTTC.

J is TRBJ1-5 and V is TRBV5-1; 9 bases fit TRBD1. Germline assignment: CDR1 SGHRS and CDR2 YFSETQ. The CDR3 has 17 residues. The V segment lost 0 bases and the J segment 2 bases; nucleotides outside the gene matches: 6. This CDR3 is CASSLGQGEVGNQPQHF. CDR3 DNA sequence: TGCGCCAGCAGCTTGGGACAGGGGGAAGTGGGCAATCAGCCCCAGCATTTT.

The V and J genes are TRBV29-1 and TRBJ2-7, with TRBD1 matching over 8 bases. Trimming cost V 0 bases and J 7 bases; bases outside gene matches: 8. Germline CDR1 and CDR2: SQVTM and ANQGSEA. This CDR3 contains 14 residues. The CDR3 here is CSVEDDRGGREQYF. The CDR3 region has the DNA TGCAGCGTTGAAGATGACAGGGGAGGTCGGGAGCAGTACTTC.

The chain joins TRBV5-4 to TRBJ2-5, with D perhaps TRBD1 or TRBD2 (7 bases each). The germline V gene encodes CDR1 SGHNT and CDR2 YYREEE (reference sequence). Trimming pared 6 bases from V and 1 base from J, leaving 13 bases between. This CDR3 has 14 residues. The CDR3 sequence: CASNPGGAQETQYF. The CDR3, as DNA: TGTGCCAGCAACCCAGGGGGGGCCCAAGAGACCCAGTACTTC.

This clone was seen only once. The chain uses TRBV6-6 and TRBJ1-1, with TRBD1 identical over 8 bases. With V trimmed by 5 bases and J by 7 bases, 3 bases remained unmatched. The CDR3 has 12 amino acids. CDR1 is MNHNY and CDR2 is SVGAGI in the germline V gene (reference sequence). The CDR3 spells CASSGQGIEAFF. DNA of the CDR3: TGTGCCAGCAGTGGACAGGGTATTGAAGCTTTCTTT.

The CDR3 protein is CASRSMVTQSLSGANVLTF. The DNA for the CDR3 is TGTGCCAGTAGATCAATGGTGACCCAATCCCTCTCTGGGGCCAACGTCCTGACTTTC. The rearrangement links TRBV19 to TRBJ2-6; D not certain. Germline V gene sequence: CDR1 LNHDA, CDR2 SQIVND (reference sequence). This CDR3 comprises 19 residues. Trimming took 6 bases from V and 0 from J, leaving 21 bases between them.

This clone showed up just a few times. This chain uses TRBV27 with TRBJ2-3; D possibly corresponds to TRBD2 (5 bases). This CDR3 contains 15 residues. Germline values: CDR1 MNHEY, CDR2 SMNVEV (reference sequence). V lost 0 bases and J lost 5, with 12 bases in between. CDR3 DNA sequence: TGTGCCAGCAGTTTATCCCTAAGGACTGGAGATACGCAGTATTTT. Its protein product is CASSLSLRTGDTQYF.

The CDR3 region is CASKHRVRENEQFF. In DNA form, the CDR3 reads TGTGCCAGCAAGCACAGGGTCCGCGAGAATGAGCAGTTCTTC. V usage is TRBV6-5 and J usage is TRBJ2-1, with D possibly matching TRBD1 (6 bases). Germline V lookup: CDR1 MNHEY, CDR2 SVGAGI. CDR3 length: 14 residues. V was pared by 7 bases and J by 7 bases, with 17 bases between.